The 20 T cell receptor beta chains below were found in one sample sequenced in a study of early T cells in non-severe SARS-CoV-2 infection. TCRdb reanalysed the 5' RACE reads using MiXCR and keeps one entry per CDR3 protein. The sample yields roughly 57,000 distinct CDR3 sequences, 9.5% to 15% seen once. The sequencing here drew on whole blood, taken at baseline. The receptor set was obtained from an adult who was a healthcare worker with PCR-confirmed SARS-CoV-2 infection or an uninfected control (not recorded which).

This clonotype was found a few times. The CDR3 spells CASSLGSGRAENEQFF. In DNA, the CDR3 is TGTGCCAGCAGTTTAGGTTCGGGCAGGGCAGAAAATGAGCAGTTCTTC. The chain couples TRBV28 to TRBJ2-1, with a tentative D call TRBD1 (5 bases). This CDR3 comprises 16 residues. Germline loops: CDR1 MDHEN, CDR2 SYDVKM. Trimming stripped 2 bases from V and 7 bases from J, with 18 bases between.

This clonotype was detected only a few times. This chain links TRBV20-1 with TRBJ2-1; TRBD2 matches at 14 bases. V lost 5 bases, J lost 9 bases, and 9 bases stayed unmatched. The CDR3 loop spans 15 amino acids. CDR1 is DFQATT and CDR2 is SNEGSKA in the germline V gene (reference sequence). DNA for the CDR3: TGCAGTGCTCCAAGGCTGGGACTAGCGGGAGTTGAGCAGTTCTTC. This translates into CSAPRLGLAGVEQFF.

V is TRBV6-6 and J is TRBJ2-7; D is unresolved. The CDR3 is 15 amino acids. From germline, CDR1 is MNHNY and CDR2 SVGAGI (reference sequence). V lost 5 bases, J lost 2 bases, and 16 bases lay in between. The CDR3 loop is CASSQSLGITYEQYF. The CDR3 coding sequence is TGTGCCAGCAGTCAAAGCCTAGGGATCACCTACGAGCAGTACTTC.

This clonotype was seen a few times. This sequence joins TRBV7-9 and TRBJ1-1; 7 bases fit TRBD1. CDR1 and CDR2 (germline): SEHNR, FQNEAQ (reference sequence). V trimming: 5 bases; J trimming: 9 bases; junction bases outside the gene matches: 12. CDR3 length: 14 amino acids. This CDR3 is CASSPRQGKEQAFF. The CDR3 DNA reads TGTGCCAGCAGCCCTCGACAGGGAAAGGAGCAAGCTTTCTTT.

This clonotype showed up many times. The rearrangement joins TRBV4-1 to TRBJ1-5; D gene ambiguous. V lost 4 bases, J lost 2 bases, and 9 bases lay in between. Germline V gene data show CDR1 as MGHRA and CDR2 as YSYEKL. The length of the CDR3 is 14 residues. The CDR3 sequence is CASSPREGNQPQHF. CDR3 sequence (DNA): TGCGCCAGCAGCCCCCGAGAGGGCAATCAGCCCCAGCATTTT.

In this sample, this clonotype turned up many times. V usage is TRBV24-1 and J usage is TRBJ1-2; D is uncertain. This CDR3 has 14 residues. CDR1 and CDR2 from the germline V gene are KGHDR and SFDVKD. Trimming shortened V by 1 base and J by 8 bases, and 13 bases separated the two germline ends. CDR3 in DNA: TGTGCCACCAGTGATTTCACTGAAACGTCCGGCTACACCTTC. Its translation: CATSDFTETSGYTF.

This clonotype was observed many times. The V gene is TRBV6-2 or TRBV6-3, the J gene TRBJ1-1; 8 nucleotides agree with TRBD1. V dropped 3 bases and J dropped 6; count of bases not matched to a gene: 6. Germline V lookup: CDR1 MNHEY, CDR2 SVGEGT. The CDR3 has 14 residues. CDR3 in DNA: TGTGCCAGCAGTTATCGACAGGGGAGCTCTGAAGCTTTCTTT. Translating gives CASSYRQGSSEAFF.

This clonotype was picked up many times. This chain joins TRBV15 and TRBJ1-1; D not resolved. The CDR3 contains 15 residues. CDR1 is LNHNV, CDR2 YYDKDF, per germline (reference sequence). Trimming pared 0 bases from V and 3 bases from J, leaving 11 bases between. The CDR3 nucleotides are TGTGCCACCAGCAGAGATCATTCGGATTACACTGAAGCTTTCTTT. It codes for CATSRDHSDYTEAFF.

This clonotype was observed a few times. CDR3 region: CASLPGTSAYQETQYF. The CDR3 DNA reads as TGTGCCAGCCTTCCCGGGACTAGCGCATACCAAGAGACCCAGTACTTC. The chain recombines TRBV6-2 or TRBV6-3 with TRBJ2-5; 10 nucleotides line up with TRBD2. Germline CDR1 and CDR2: MNHEY and SVGEGT. Trimming at V came to 8 bases and at J to 0 bases, leaving 9 bases not matched to a gene. This CDR3 contains 16 residues.

This clonotype showed up many times. The chain links TRBV28 to TRBJ2-1; 14 bases are shared with TRBD2. J lost 9 bases, V lost 5 bases, and 9 bases had no gene match. This CDR3 is built from 16 residues. Germline V gene data show CDR1 as MDHEN and CDR2 as SYDVKM. CDR3 DNA: TGTGCCAGCAGTAGACCGGGACTAGCGGGAGATGGTGAGCAGTTCTTC. Encoded protein: CASSRPGLAGDGEQFF.

This clonotype occurred once. This sequence joins TRBV28 and TRBJ1-1; D gene uncertain. The CDR3 sequence is 12 residues long. In germline, CDR1 is MDHEN, CDR2 SYDVKM. The V and J ends lost 8 bases and 4 bases respectively, with 11 bases between them. CDR3 nucleotide sequence: TGTGCCAGCGTCAGATTATTCACTGAAGCTTTCTTT. Translated: CASVRLFTEAFF.

This clonotype has just a few counts. This chain joins TRBV29-1 and TRBJ1-1; no firm D call. This CDR3 spans 12 amino acids. Between the trimmed V and J ends, which lost 1 base and 7 bases, there was a span of 10 bases. Germline CDR1 reads SQVTM; CDR2 reads ANQGSEA. In DNA form, the CDR3 reads TGCAGCGTTGAAGTGACACATTTTGAAGCTTTCTTT. Amino acids: CSVEVTHFEAFF.

In its sample, this clonotype was seen a few times. This chain joins TRBV7-2 and TRBJ2-3; unclear D gene. V lost 2 bases and J lost 1, with 4 bases in between. CDR1 and CDR2 (germline): SGHTA, FQGNSA. The CDR3 spans 13 residues. CDR3 nucleotide sequence: TGTGCCAGCAGCTTATCGGGCACAGATACGCAGTATTTT. Its protein is CASSLSGTDTQYF. The variable domain in full, completed from reference TRBV7-2 and TRBJ2-3, reads GAGVSQSPSNKVTEKGKDVELRCDPISGHTALYWYRQSLGQGLEFLIYFQGNSAPDKSGLPSDRFSAERTGGSVSTLTIQRTQQEDSAVYLCASSLSGTDTQYFGPGTRLTVL.

The sample holds a few counts of this clonotype. This chain joins TRBV5-1 and TRBJ2-4; D is uncertain. This CDR3 has 16 residues. The germline V and J ends were trimmed by 0 bases and 0 bases, with 10 bases remaining between them. Germline assignment: CDR1 SGHRS and CDR2 YFSETQ. The CDR3 nucleotides are TGCGCCAGCAGCTTGGCGGCGGTCGTAGCCAAAAACATTCAGTACTTC. As protein: CASSLAAVVAKNIQYF.

In this sample, this clonotype turned up many times. The chain recombines TRBV6-6 with TRBJ1-3; D may be TRBD1 (5 bases). Germline CDR1 MNHNY, CDR2 SVGAGI (reference sequence). Trimming removed 6 bases at V and 3 bases at J, with 15 bases between. The CDR3 covers 15 residues. CDR3 nucleotide sequence: TGTGCCAGCAGACCCCAGGGTTTTAGTGGAAACACCATATATTTT. Its translation: CASRPQGFSGNTIYF.

The chain recombines TRBV29-1 with TRBJ1-4; D gene unclear. The CDR3 is 13 amino acids. Germline-derived CDR1 and CDR2 are SQVTM and ANQGSEA. V lost 4 bases and J 0 bases, leaving 6 bases between the germline ends. The CDR3, as DNA: TGCAGCGTTGGCGTTGCAACTAATGAAAAACTGTTTTTT. Translating it yields CSVGVATNEKLFF.

This clonotype was counted a few times. The chain joins TRBV27 to TRBJ2-5; tentatively, D is TRBD2 (5 bases). This CDR3 spans 14 amino acids. The V end lost 5 bases, the J end lost 3 bases, and 13 bases lay between the germline ends. Germline V lookup: CDR1 MNHEY, CDR2 SMNVEV (reference sequence). The DNA for the CDR3 is TGTGCCAGCAGTCCCTGGACTCCAAAAGAGACCCAGTACTTC. Amino acids: CASSPWTPKETQYF.

This clonotype was counted only a few times. The chain combines TRBV7-2 with TRBJ2-5; 7 bases align to TRBD2. Trimming removed 5 bases from V and 4 bases from J; junction bases left unmatched: 13. The CDR3 length is 16 residues. The germline V gene encodes CDR1 SGHTA and CDR2 FQGNSA. As DNA, the CDR3 is TGTGCCAGCAGCGGACGGATCCGGGGGGAGGGAGAGACCCAGTACTTC. Encoded protein: CASSGRIRGEGETQYF.

The chain links TRBV5-1 to TRBJ2-3; D is ambiguous. This CDR3 has 12 residues. Germline loops: CDR1 SGHRS, CDR2 YFSETQ. V was trimmed by 6 bases and J by 2 bases, leaving 7 bases between them. The DNA of the CDR3 is TGCGCCAGCATGGGAAACACAGATACGCAGTATTTT. Its protein is CASMGNTDTQYF.

This clonotype was observed a handful of times. The chain carries TRBV7-9 and TRBJ2-5; TRBD2 agrees at 8 bases. The CDR3 consists of 16 residues. With 3 bases clipped from V and 5 bases from J, the junction kept 11 bases outside the gene matches. The germline gives CDR1 SEHNR, CDR2 FQNEAQ (reference sequence). DNA of the CDR3: TGTGCCAGCAGCTTTCCAGCGAGCGGGAGTACGGAGACCCAGTACTTC. It translates to CASSFPASGSTETQYF.